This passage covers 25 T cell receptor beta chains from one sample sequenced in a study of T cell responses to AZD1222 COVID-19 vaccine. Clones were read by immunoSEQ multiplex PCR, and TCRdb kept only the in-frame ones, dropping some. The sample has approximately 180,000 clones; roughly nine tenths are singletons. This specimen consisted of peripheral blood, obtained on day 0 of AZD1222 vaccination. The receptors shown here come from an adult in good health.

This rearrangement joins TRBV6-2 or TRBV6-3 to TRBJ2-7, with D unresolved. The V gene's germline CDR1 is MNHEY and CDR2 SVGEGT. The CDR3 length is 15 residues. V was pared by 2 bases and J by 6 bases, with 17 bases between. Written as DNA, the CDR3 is TGTGCCAGCAGTTACGAGTCTGGGGTTCAGCGCGAGCAGTACTTC. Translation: CASSYESGVQREQYF.

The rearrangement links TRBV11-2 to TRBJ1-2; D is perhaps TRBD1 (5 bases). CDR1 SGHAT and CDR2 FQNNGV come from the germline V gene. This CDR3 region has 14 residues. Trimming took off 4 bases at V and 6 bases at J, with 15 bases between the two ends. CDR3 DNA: TGTGCCAGCAGCTACCCCGGGGGGGGAAATGGCTACACCTTC. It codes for CASSYPGGGNGYTF.

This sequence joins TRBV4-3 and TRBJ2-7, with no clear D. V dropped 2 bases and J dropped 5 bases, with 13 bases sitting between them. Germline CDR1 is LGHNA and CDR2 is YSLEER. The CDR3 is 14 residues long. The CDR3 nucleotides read TGCGCCAGCAGCCAATCCCTCTTGGAGAACGAGCAGTACTTC. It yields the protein CASSQSLLENEQYF.

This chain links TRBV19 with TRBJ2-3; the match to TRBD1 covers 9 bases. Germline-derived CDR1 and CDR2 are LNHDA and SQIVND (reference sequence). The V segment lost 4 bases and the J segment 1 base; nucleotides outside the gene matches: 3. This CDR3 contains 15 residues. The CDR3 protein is CASSRTGEGTDTQYF. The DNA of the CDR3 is TGTGCCAGTAGTAGGACAGGGGAGGGCACAGATACGCAGTATTTT.

CDR3 region: CSVVAPGTGGEQFF. The DNA for the CDR3 is TGCAGCGTGGTGGCCCCCGGGACAGGGGGTGAGCAGTTCTTC. The chain carries TRBV29-1 and TRBJ2-1, with TRBD1 matching 11 bases. Germline V gives CDR1 SQVTM, CDR2 ANQGSEA. V lost 6 bases, J lost 9 bases, and 10 bases stayed unmatched. The CDR3 is 14 residues long.

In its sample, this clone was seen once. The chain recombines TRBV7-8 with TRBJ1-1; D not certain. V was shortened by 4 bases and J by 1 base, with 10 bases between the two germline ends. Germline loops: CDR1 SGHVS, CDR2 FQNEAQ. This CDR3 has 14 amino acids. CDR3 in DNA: TGTGCCAGCAGCTGGGCCCGGGGGAACACTGAAGCTTTCTTT. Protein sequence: CASSWARGNTEAFF.

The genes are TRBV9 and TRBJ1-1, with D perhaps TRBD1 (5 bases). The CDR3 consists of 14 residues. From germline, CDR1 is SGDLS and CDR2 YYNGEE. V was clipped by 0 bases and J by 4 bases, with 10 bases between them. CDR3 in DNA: TGTGCCAGCAGCGTAGAGCCTGGGGGCACTGAAGCTTTCTTT. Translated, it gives CASSVEPGGTEAFF.

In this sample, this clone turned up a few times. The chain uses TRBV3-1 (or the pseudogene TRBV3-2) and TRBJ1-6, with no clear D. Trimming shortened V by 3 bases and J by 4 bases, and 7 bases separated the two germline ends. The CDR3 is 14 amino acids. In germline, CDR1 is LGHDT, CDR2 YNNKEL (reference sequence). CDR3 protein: CASSQGTYNSPLHF. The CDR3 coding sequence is TGTGCCAGCAGCCAGGGCACTTATAATTCACCCCTCCACTTT.

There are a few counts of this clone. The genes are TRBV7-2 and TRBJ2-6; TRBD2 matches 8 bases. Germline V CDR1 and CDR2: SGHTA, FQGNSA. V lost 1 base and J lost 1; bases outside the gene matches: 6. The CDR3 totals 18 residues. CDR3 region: CASSLGLRGASGANVLTF. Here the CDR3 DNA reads TGTGCCAGCAGCTTAGGGTTGCGGGGGGCTTCTGGGGCCAACGTCCTGACTTTC. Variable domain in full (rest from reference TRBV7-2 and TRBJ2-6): GAGVSQSPSNKVTEKGKDVELRCDPISGHTALYWYRQSLGQGLEFLIYFQGNSAPDKSGLPSDRFSAERTGGSVSTLTIQRTQQEDSAVYLCASSLGLRGASGANVLTFGAGSRLTVL.

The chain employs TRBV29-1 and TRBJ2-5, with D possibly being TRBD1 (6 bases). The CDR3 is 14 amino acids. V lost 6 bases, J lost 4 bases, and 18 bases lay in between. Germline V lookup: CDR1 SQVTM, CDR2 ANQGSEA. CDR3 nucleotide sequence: TGCAGCGTCGATACAGGGATTTTAAGAGAGACCCAGTACTTC. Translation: CSVDTGILRETQYF.

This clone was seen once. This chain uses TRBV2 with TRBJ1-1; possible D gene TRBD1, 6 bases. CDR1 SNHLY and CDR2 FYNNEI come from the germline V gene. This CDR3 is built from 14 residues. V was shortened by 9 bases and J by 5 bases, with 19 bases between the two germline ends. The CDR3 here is CASSNGGAGTEAFF. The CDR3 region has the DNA TGTGCCAGTTCCAATGGGGGGGCAGGGACTGAAGCTTTCTTT.

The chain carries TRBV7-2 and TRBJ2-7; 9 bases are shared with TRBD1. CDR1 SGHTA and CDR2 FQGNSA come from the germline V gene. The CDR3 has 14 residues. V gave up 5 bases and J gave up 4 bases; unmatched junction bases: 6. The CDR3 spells CASSLPGQGYEQYF. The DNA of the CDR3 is TGTGCCAGCAGCCTTCCGGGACAGGGTTACGAGCAGTACTTC.

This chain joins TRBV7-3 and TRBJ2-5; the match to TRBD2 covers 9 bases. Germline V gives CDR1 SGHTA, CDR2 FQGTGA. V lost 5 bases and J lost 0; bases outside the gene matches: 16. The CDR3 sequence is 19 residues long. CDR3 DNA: TGTGCCAGCAGCCCCCATGGAGCGGGGGGCTCACCGTACCAAGAGACCCAGTACTTC. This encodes CASSPHGAGGSPYQETQYF.

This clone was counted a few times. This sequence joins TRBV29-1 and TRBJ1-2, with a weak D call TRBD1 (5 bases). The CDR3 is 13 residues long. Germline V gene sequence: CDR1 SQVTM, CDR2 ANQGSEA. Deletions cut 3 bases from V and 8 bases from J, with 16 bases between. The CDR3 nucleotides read TGCAGCGTTGACCGCGGTGAGGGACGGGGCTACACCTTC. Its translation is CSVDRGEGRGYTF.

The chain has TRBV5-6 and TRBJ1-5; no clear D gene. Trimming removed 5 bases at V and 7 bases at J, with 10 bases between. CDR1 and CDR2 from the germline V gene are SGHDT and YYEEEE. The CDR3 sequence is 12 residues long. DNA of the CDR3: TGTGCCAGCAGTCGTTCGGGACAGCCCCAGCATTTT. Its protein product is CASSRSGQPQHF.

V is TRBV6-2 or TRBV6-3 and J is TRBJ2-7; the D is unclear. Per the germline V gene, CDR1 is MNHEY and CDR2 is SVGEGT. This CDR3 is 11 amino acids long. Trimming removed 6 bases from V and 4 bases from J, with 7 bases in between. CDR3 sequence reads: CASSERYEQYF. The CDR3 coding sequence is TGTGCCAGCAGCGAACGATACGAGCAGTACTTC.

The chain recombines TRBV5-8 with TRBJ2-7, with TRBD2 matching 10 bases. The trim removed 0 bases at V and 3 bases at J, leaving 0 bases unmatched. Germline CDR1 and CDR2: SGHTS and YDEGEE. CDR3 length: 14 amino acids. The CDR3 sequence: CASSLERGGYEQYF. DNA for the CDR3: TGTGCCAGCAGCTTGGAGCGGGGGGGCTACGAGCAGTACTTC.

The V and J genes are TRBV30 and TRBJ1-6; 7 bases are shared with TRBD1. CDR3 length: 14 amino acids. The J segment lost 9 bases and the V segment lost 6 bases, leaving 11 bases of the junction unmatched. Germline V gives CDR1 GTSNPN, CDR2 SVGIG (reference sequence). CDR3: CACLRQGLSSPLHF. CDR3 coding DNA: TGTGCCTGTTTAAGACAGGGCTTGTCTTCACCCCTCCACTTT.

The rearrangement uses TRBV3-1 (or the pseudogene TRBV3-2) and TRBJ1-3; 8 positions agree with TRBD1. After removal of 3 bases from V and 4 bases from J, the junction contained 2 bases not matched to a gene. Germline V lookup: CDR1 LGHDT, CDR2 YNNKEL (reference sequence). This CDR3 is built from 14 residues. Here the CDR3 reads CASSQTGEGNTIYF. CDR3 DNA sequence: TGTGCCAGCAGCCAGACAGGGGAGGGAAACACCATATATTTT.

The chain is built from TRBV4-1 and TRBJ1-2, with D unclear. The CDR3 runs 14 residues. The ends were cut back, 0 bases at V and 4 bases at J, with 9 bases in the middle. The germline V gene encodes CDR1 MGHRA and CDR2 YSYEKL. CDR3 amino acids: CASSQETTLYGYTF. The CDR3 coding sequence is TGCGCCAGCAGCCAAGAGACGACCCTCTATGGCTACACCTTC.

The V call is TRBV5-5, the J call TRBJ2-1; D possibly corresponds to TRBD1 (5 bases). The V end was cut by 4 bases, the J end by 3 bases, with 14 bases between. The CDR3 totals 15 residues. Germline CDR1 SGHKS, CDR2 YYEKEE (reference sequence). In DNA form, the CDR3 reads TGTGCCAGCAGCCCAATACCGACAGACTACAATGAGCAGTTCTTC. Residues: CASSPIPTDYNEQFF.

CDR3 sequence (DNA): TGTGCCAGCAGCGTAGCTGGGACATCCAGCTCTGGAAACACCATATATTTT. This gives the protein CASSVAGTSSSGNTIYF. This chain links TRBV9 with TRBJ1-3; possibly TRBD1 for D (6 bases). Germline lookup yields CDR1 SGDLS and CDR2 YYNGEE. The V end was cut by 0 bases, the J end by 0 bases, with 13 bases between. This CDR3 spans 17 amino acids.

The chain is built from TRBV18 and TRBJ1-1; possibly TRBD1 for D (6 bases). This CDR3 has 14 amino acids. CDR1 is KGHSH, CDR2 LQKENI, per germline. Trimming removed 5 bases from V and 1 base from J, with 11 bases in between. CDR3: CASSFGQTNTEAFF. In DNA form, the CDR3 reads TGTGCCAGCTCATTCGGACAGACGAACACTGAAGCTTTCTTT.

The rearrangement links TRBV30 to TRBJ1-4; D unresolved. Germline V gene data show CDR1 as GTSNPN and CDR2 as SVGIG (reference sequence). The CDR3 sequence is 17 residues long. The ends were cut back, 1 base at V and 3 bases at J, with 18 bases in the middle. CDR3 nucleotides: TGTGCCTGGAGTGAACAGTTACTGGCCACTGCTAATGAAAAACTGTTTTTT. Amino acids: CAWSEQLLATANEKLFF.

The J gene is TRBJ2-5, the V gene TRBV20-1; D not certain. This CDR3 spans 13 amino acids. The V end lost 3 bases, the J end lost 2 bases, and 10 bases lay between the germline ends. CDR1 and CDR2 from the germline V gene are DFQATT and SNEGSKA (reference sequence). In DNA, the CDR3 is TGCAGTGCTAGTGTATCAGTTCAAGAGACCCAGTACTTC. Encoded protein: CSASVSVQETQYF.